This entry describes one T cell receptor beta chain. The data derive from a study of T cell responses to AZD1222 COVID-19 vaccine. Germline values: CDR1 SGHVS, CDR2 FQNEAQ. V lost 1 base and J lost 0, with 1 base in between. This CDR3 has 14 amino acids. Here immunoSEQ multiplex PCR was the method, and the copy in TCRdb shows in-frame clones only, minus some. The data show about 96,000 clones, roughly 90% seen once. This chain links TRBV7-8 with TRBJ2-6; D is undetermined. Here the sequenced sample was peripheral blood, taken on day 0 of AZD1222 vaccination. The receptor comes from an adult in good health. CDR3 sequence: CASSLGSGANVLTF. CDR3 bases: TGTGCCAGCAGCTTAGGCTCTGGGGCCAACGTCCTGACTTTC. Full variable domain (missing parts from reference TRBV7-8 and TRBJ2-6): GAGVSQSPRYKVAKRGQDVALRCDPISGHVSLFWYQQALGQGPEFLTYFQNEAQLDKSGLPSDRFFAERPEGSVSTLKIQRTQQEDSAVYLCASSLGSGANVLTFGAGSRLTVL.